This T cell receptor beta chain was sequenced in a study of Tregs in tolerant kidney transplant recipients. Unstimulated Tregs (CD4+CD25+CD127-) and CD4+CD25- non-Tregs were sorted from PBMCs. On this clone: Its specificity is not known.

This CDR3 is 15 amino acids long. Trimming at V came to 4 bases and at J to 9 bases, leaving 6 bases not matched to a gene. Germline CDR1 SGHDT, CDR2 YYEEEE. Profiled with immunoSEQ multiplex PCR; TCRdb holds only in-frame clones, not every one. The data show around 120,000 clones, with about 91% seen just once and around 0.6% held by the top ten. Study-wide results and caveats: Findings come from small patient numbers and require larger validation.

The rearrangement links TRBV5-6 to TRBJ2-1; 14 positions match TRBD2. The source material was CD4+ T cells from blood. This TCR was sampled from a human donor in good health. CDR3 coding DNA: TGTGCCAGCAGCCCGGGGACTAGCGGGAGTTCTGAGCAGTTCTTC. Its translation is CASSPGTSGSSEQFF.